Presented here are 21 T cell receptor beta chains from one specimen sequenced in a study of cytomegalovirus exposure and HLA in healthy donors. The PCR was carried out with 60 Vbeta primers and 13 Jbeta primers. Profiled with immunoSEQ multiplex PCR; TCRdb holds only in-frame clones, not every one. The data contain some 120,000 clones, around 80% of them seen just once; the ten biggest clones take up 22%. Sequences were obtained from PBMCs. All receptors derive from a man aged 25-45 years in good health and CMV-seropositive.

The chain is built from TRBV6-1 and TRBJ2-1, with D possibly being TRBD2 (5 bases). V shed 4 bases and J shed 1 base, with 17 bases lying between them. CDR3 length equals 17 residues. Germline values: CDR1 MNHNS, CDR2 SASEGT. CDR3 protein: CASSVDSPPPSYNEQFF. In DNA form, the CDR3 reads TGTGCCAGCAGTGTGGACTCGCCACCTCCTTCCTACAATGAGCAGTTCTTC.

The chain recombines TRBV5-4 with TRBJ2-5; 14 bases map to TRBD2. The J call may be wrong; the DNA end is better matched by TRBJ2-7. Germline assignment: CDR1 SGHNT and CDR2 YYREEE (reference sequence). CDR3 length: 17 residues. The CDR3 spells CASSGTSGGTSSYEQYF. CDR3 in DNA: TGTGCCAGCAGCGGGACTAGCGGGGGCACTAGCTCCTACGAGCAGTACTTC.

This rearrangement joins TRBV5-1 to TRBJ1-1, with 7 positions matching TRBD1. CDR1 and CDR2 from the germline V gene are SGHRS and YFSETQ. The CDR3 length is 14 residues. The J segment lost 0 bases and the V segment lost 4 bases, leaving 3 bases of the junction unmatched. DNA of the CDR3: TGCGCCAGCAGCGTGGACAGGCTGAACACTGAAGCTTTCTTT. Translation: CASSVDRLNTEAFF.

The chain uses TRBV4-1 and TRBJ2-3; 10 nucleotides match TRBD2. Germline trimming cut 5 bases from V and 10 bases from J; bases unmatched to any gene: 9. The length of the CDR3 is 14 residues. CDR1 is MGHRA, CDR2 YSYEKL, per germline. CDR3 amino acids: CASSLLAGPPPQYF. The CDR3 DNA sequence: TGCGCCAGCAGCTTACTAGCGGGGCCTCCTCCGCAGTATTTT.

Points on this clone: The sample holds other DNA sequences that translate to the same CDR3. The chain carries TRBV28 and TRBJ2-7, with D perhaps matching TRBD1 (5 bases). The CDR3 length is 13 residues. Germline values: CDR1 MDHEN, CDR2 SYDVKM. V gave up 8 bases and J gave up 0 bases, with 11 bases separating them. CDR3 region: CASSPGSSYEQYF. For the CDR3, the DNA is TGTGCCAGCTCACCAGGGTCCTCCTACGAGCAGTACTTC.

The chain joins TRBV6-5 to TRBJ2-7; the D gene is possibly TRBD1 (6 bases). V was clipped by 2 bases and J by 6 bases, with 11 bases between them. Germline-derived CDR1 and CDR2 are MNHEY and SVGAGI. The CDR3 is 13 residues long. This chain's CDR3 is CASSYGGQTEQYF. CDR3 nucleotides: TGTGCCAGCAGTTACGGGGGACAAACCGAGCAGTACTTC.

The chain is built from TRBV19 and TRBJ1-1; a weak D match, TRBD1 (5 bases). This CDR3 has 13 amino acids. The germline V and J ends were trimmed by 3 bases and 4 bases, with 9 bases remaining between them. Germline V lookup: CDR1 LNHDA, CDR2 SQIVND (reference sequence). The CDR3 region has the DNA TGTGCCAGTAGTATGGGGCCCTTCACTGAAGCTTTCTTT. Its protein product is CASSMGPFTEAFF.

The V call is TRBV5-4, the J call TRBJ1-2; 7 bases align to TRBD1. The ends lost 1 base at V and 7 bases at J; junction bases unmatched: 7. This CDR3 region has 14 residues. Germline V CDR1 and CDR2: SGHNT, YYREEE (reference sequence). The CDR3 DNA sequence: TGTGCCAGCAGCTTGCGGGCAGGGGGGCCTGGCTACACCTTC. This gives the protein CASSLRAGGPGYTF. Filled out from reference TRBV5-4 and TRBJ1-2, the complete variable domain reads ETGVTQSPTHLIKTRGQQVTLRCSSQSGHNTVSWYQQALGQGPQFIFQYYREEENGRGNFPPRFSGLQFPNYSSELNVNALELDDSALYLCASSLRAGGPGYTFGSGTRLTVV.

The chain uses TRBV30 and TRBJ2-1; TRBD2 agrees at 10 bases. V shed 2 bases, J shed 7 bases, and the junction held 8 bases outside the gene matches. The V gene's germline CDR1 is GTSNPN and CDR2 SVGIG (reference sequence). The CDR3 has 15 amino acids. DNA for the CDR3: TGTGCCTGGAGTACAGCGGGGGGGCTGTGGAATGAGCAGTTCTTC. This codes for CAWSTAGGLWNEQFF.

CDR3 protein: CSAWVIGGSYNEQFF. CDR3 bases: TGCAGCGCCTGGGTGATCGGGGGTTCCTACAATGAGCAGTTCTTC. This rearrangement joins TRBV29-1 to TRBJ2-1; a weak D match, TRBD2 (6 bases). The germline V gene has CDR1 SQVTM and CDR2 ANQGSEA. The CDR3 is 15 amino acids. V lost 7 bases to trimming and J lost 1 base, with 17 bases between them.

This rearrangement joins TRBV30 to TRBJ2-1; D possibly corresponds to TRBD1 (5 bases). V shed 2 bases and J shed 5 bases, with 10 bases lying between them. This CDR3 region has 13 residues. Germline CDR1 reads GTSNPN; CDR2 reads SVGIG (reference sequence). Here the CDR3 reads CAWSSSGNNEQFF. As DNA, the CDR3 is TGTGCCTGGAGTTCCTCAGGGAACAATGAGCAGTTCTTC.

The chain has TRBV5-6 and TRBJ2-5; TRBD2 agrees at 8 bases. CDR1 is SGHDT, CDR2 YYEEEE, per germline. This CDR3 comprises 15 residues. J gave up 4 bases and V 4 bases, and 9 bases lay outside the gene matches. This chain's CDR3 is CASSRHLAGLETQYF. CDR3 nucleotide sequence: TGTGCCAGCAGCCGCCATTTAGCGGGGTTAGAGACCCAGTACTTC.

The rearrangement uses TRBV9 and TRBJ1-4; weak D call: TRBD1 (6 bases). The V gene lost 3 bases and the J gene lost 8 bases, with 17 bases spanning the gap. Germline CDR1 and CDR2: SGDLS and YYNGEE. The CDR3 is 15 amino acids. Written as DNA, the CDR3 is TGTGCCAGCAGCGCTAACAGGGTGGGTCCGGAAAAACTGTTTTTT. Residues: CASSANRVGPEKLFF.

The chain combines TRBV13 with TRBJ2-1, with D possibly matching TRBD1 (5 bases). CDR1 PRHDT and CDR2 FYEKMQ come from the germline V gene (reference sequence). Trimming stripped 3 bases from V and 6 bases from J, with 15 bases between. The CDR3 sequence is 15 residues long. The CDR3: CASSFLGLGPNEQFF. Written as DNA, the CDR3 is TGTGCCAGCAGCTTTCTAGGTTTGGGGCCCAATGAGCAGTTCTTC.

The chain combines TRBV27 with TRBJ1-5, with TRBD1 identical over 9 bases. This CDR3 spans 15 amino acids. Germline CDR1 and CDR2: MNHEY and SMNVEV (reference sequence). The ends lost 5 bases at V and 5 bases at J; junction bases unmatched: 7. CDR3 in amino acids: CASSPRQGVDQPQHF. Here the CDR3 DNA reads TGTGCCAGCAGTCCCCGACAGGGGGTCGATCAGCCCCAGCATTTT.

This clone was seen just once. The chain carries TRBV19 and TRBJ1-1, with 7 positions matching TRBD1. The CDR3 loop spans 17 amino acids. CDR1 LNHDA and CDR2 SQIVND come from the germline V gene (reference sequence). With V trimmed by 4 bases and J by 1 base, 12 bases remained unmatched. The CDR3 reads CASSSSYRGNWNTEAFF. CDR3 nucleotides: TGTGCCAGTAGTAGTAGCTACAGGGGAAATTGGAACACTGAAGCTTTCTTT.

J is TRBJ2-5 and V is TRBV11-2, with 8 bases lining up with TRBD1. The last part of the DNA fits TRBJ2-7 better; the J call may be wrong. The germline gives CDR1 SGHAT, CDR2 FQNNGV. The CDR3 loop spans 16 amino acids. DNA of the CDR3: TGTGCCAGCAGATCCACAGGGGGTCCGGGCTCCTACGAGCAGTACTTC. Residues: CASRSTGGPGSYEQYF.

The rearrangement joins TRBV18 to TRBJ1-1; 8 bases are a match to TRBD1. Trimming took 5 bases from V and 3 from J; bases not matched to a gene: 14. From germline, CDR1 is KGHSH and CDR2 LQKENI. This CDR3 comprises 17 residues. CDR3 residues: CASSSRQGAPVDTEAFF. The CDR3 region has the DNA TGTGCCAGCTCATCCCGTCAGGGGGCCCCCGTGGACACTGAAGCTTTCTTT.

V is TRBV5-1 and J is TRBJ2-3; possible D gene TRBD2, 6 bases. V was clipped by 1 base and J by 2 bases, with 17 bases between them. Germline-derived CDR1 and CDR2 are SGHRS and YFSETQ. The CDR3 totals 17 residues. CDR3 coding DNA: TGCGCCAGCAGCTTGAGGGGCGTTAGCGGAACCACAGATACGCAGTATTTT. Amino acids: CASSLRGVSGTTDTQYF.

The chain joins TRBV5-4 to TRBJ1-2; the D gene is possibly TRBD1 (6 bases). Germline V gene sequence: CDR1 SGHNT, CDR2 YYREEE (reference sequence). This CDR3 spans 16 amino acids. V was trimmed by 3 bases and J by 8 bases, leaving 23 bases between them. CDR3 in DNA: TGTGCCAGCAGCTGGAAGAAGAAAACGACAGGAGGAGGCTACACCTTC. Translating it yields CASSWKKKTTGGGYTF.

The chain has TRBV7-3 and TRBJ2-1, with 8 bases matching TRBD2. The CDR3 is 16 residues long. Trimming took 0 bases from V and 6 from J; bases not matched to a gene: 7. Germline-derived CDR1 and CDR2 are SGHTA and FQGTGA. CDR3 sequence (DNA): TGTGCCAGCAGCTTAACGTGGCGGGGGGTCTCCAATGAGCAGTTCTTC. Its protein is CASSLTWRGVSNEQFF.